This passage covers 32 T cell receptor beta chains from one sample sequenced in a study of siplizumab effects on memory and regulatory T cells (dated by TCRdb to the late 2010s). The library relied on the immunoSEQ multiplex PCR assay. The table was pulled from immuneACCESS by TCRdb, which kept in-frame rearrangements only. Such tables lose some clones; where checked, under half of the loss comes from unresolved V genes, and the rest has no known cause. The sample data list 65,000 to 70,000 clones, and 80% to 90% of these were observed just once. Clones ranked in the top ten supply 1.5% to 2% of the sample. Sequenced material: Tregs sorted from blood. The receptors were sampled from a human donor in good health.

V is TRBV21-1 and J is TRBJ2-1. TRBV21-1 is annotated as a pseudogene. The CDR3 spans 16 residues. This chain's CDR3 is CASSKGSGRERNEQFF. Written as DNA, the CDR3 is TGTGCCAGCAGCAAAGGGTCGGGGCGAGAAAGGAATGAGCAGTTCTTC.

This rearrangement joins TRBV6-1 to TRBJ2-7; D tentatively reads TRBD1 or TRBD2 (5 bases each). The germline gives CDR1 MNHNS, CDR2 SASEGT. Trimming took 2 bases from V and 3 from J, leaving 11 bases between them. The CDR3 runs 14 residues. The CDR3 coding sequence is TGTGCCAGCAGTGAATGGGACGGGTACTACGAGCAGTACTTC. Protein product: CASSEWDGYYEQYF.

The table lists this clone with a count of one. The V call is TRBV5-8, the J call TRBJ1-6, with 9 bases aligning to TRBD1. The germline V gene has CDR1 SGHTS and CDR2 YDEGEE. There are 14 residues in the CDR3. Trimming cost V 4 bases and J 10 bases; bases outside gene matches: 6. The CDR3 spells CASSGTGRSSPLHF. DNA of the CDR3: TGTGCCAGCAGCGGGACAGGGCGCTCCTCACCCCTCCACTTT. Full variable domain (remainder filled in from reference TRBV5-8 and TRBJ1-6): EAGVTQSPTHLIKTRGQQATLRCSPISGHTSVYWYQQALGLGLQFLLWYDEGEERNRGNFPPRFSGRQFPNYSSELNVNALELEDSALYLCASSGTGRSSPLHFGNGTRLTVT.

This chain connects TRBV5-4 to TRBJ1-2; D unclear. The ends were cut back, 6 bases at V and 8 bases at J, with 14 bases in the middle. CDR3 size: 12 residues. Germline V gives CDR1 SGHNT, CDR2 YYREEE (reference sequence). In nucleotides, the CDR3 is TGTGCCAGCACCGGCGGGCGACGGGGCTACACCTTC. Translation gives CASTGGRRGYTF.

The chain links TRBV6-5 to TRBJ1-3; D not resolved. The V end lost 5 bases, the J end lost 0 bases, and 8 bases lay between the germline ends. The CDR3 is 14 amino acids. Per germline, CDR1 MNHEY and CDR2 SVGAGI. Here the CDR3 reads CASSPTGSGNTIYF. CDR3 coding DNA: TGTGCCAGCAGTCCGACGGGCTCTGGAAACACCATATATTTT.

The rearrangement uses TRBV7-9 and TRBJ2-5; 11 bases line up with TRBD2. V was clipped by 5 bases and J by 4 bases; unmatched bases: 9. The CDR3 sequence is 16 residues long. In germline, CDR1 is SEHNR, CDR2 FQNEAQ (reference sequence). The CDR3 protein is CASSPGGSGRGETQYF. CDR3 DNA: TGTGCCAGCAGCCCCGGGGGTAGCGGGAGGGGAGAGACCCAGTACTTC.

In its sample, this clone was seen a few times. The chain joins TRBV5-1 to TRBJ1-1; no reliable D call. Trimming took off 8 bases at V and 4 bases at J, with 9 bases between the two ends. Germline CDR1 SGHRS, CDR2 YFSETQ. The CDR3 spans 11 residues. CDR3 DNA sequence: TGCGCCAGGAATAGGAGCACTGAAGCTTTCTTT. It specifies CARNRSTEAFF.

The gene calls are TRBV7-2 and TRBJ2-1, with 10 bases lining up with TRBD2. The ends lost 5 bases at V and 9 bases at J; junction bases unmatched: 13. Germline CDR1 is SGHTA and CDR2 is FQGNSA. The CDR3 sequence is 16 residues long. The CDR3 spells CASSPPTSGPTGEQFF. As DNA, the CDR3 is TGTGCCAGCAGCCCCCCGACTAGCGGGCCTACTGGTGAGCAGTTCTTC.

The gene calls are TRBV18 and TRBJ2-7; 11 nucleotides match TRBD1. Germline CDR1 is KGHSH and CDR2 is LQKENI. The CDR3 contains 15 residues. After removal of 4 bases from V and 3 bases from J, the junction contained 5 bases not matched to a gene. The CDR3 DNA reads TGTGCCAGCTCACTCACCGGGACAGGGGGCTACGAGCAGTACTTC. Translated, it gives CASSLTGTGGYEQYF.

The V and J genes are TRBV6-5 and TRBJ2-7, with 8 bases that match TRBD2. This CDR3 has 13 amino acids. V was pared by 6 bases and J by 5 bases, with 6 bases of the junction left unmatched. Germline lookup yields CDR1 MNHEY and CDR2 SVGAGI. The CDR3 DNA reads TGTGCCAGCAGGCCCGGGACTAGTAACGAGCAGTACTTC. Translation gives CASRPGTSNEQYF.

DNA of the CDR3: TGTGCCAGCAGCCAAGCCCCAGAGGACACTGAAGCTTTCTTT. Its translation: CASSQAPEDTEAFF. The chain recombines TRBV14 with TRBJ1-1; D unresolved. Trimming left V 1 base short and J 3 bases short, with 9 bases between. From germline, CDR1 is SGHDN and CDR2 FVKESK. The CDR3 is 14 residues long.

This chain connects TRBV29-1 to TRBJ2-3; D unclear. Trimming pared 1 base from V and 2 bases from J, leaving 7 bases between. Germline V gives CDR1 SQVTM, CDR2 ANQGSEA. The CDR3 runs 13 residues. CDR3 coding DNA: TGCAGCGTTGAAGGGTGGATCACAGATACGCAGTATTTT. The encoded protein is CSVEGWITDTQYF.

The chain is built from TRBV14 and TRBJ1-2; possible D gene TRBD1, 6 bases. Trimming removed 3 bases from V and 8 bases from J, with 16 bases in between. The CDR3 sequence is 14 residues long. CDR1 is SGHDN, CDR2 FVKESK, per germline. CDR3 sequence reads: CASSHRRGAGGYTF. The CDR3 DNA reads as TGTGCCAGCAGCCATCGCCGGGGGGCGGGAGGCTACACCTTC.

The V and J genes are TRBV5-1 and TRBJ2-3; D assignment may be TRBD1 or TRBD2 (7 bases each). V dropped 0 bases and J dropped 3 bases, with 14 bases sitting between them. Germline V gene lookup returns CDR1 SGHRS and CDR2 YFSETQ. The CDR3 runs 16 residues. As DNA, the CDR3 is TGCGCCAGCAGCTTGGTGTCAGGGGGAGGGACAGATACGCAGTATTTT. This encodes CASSLVSGGGTDTQYF.

This chain links TRBV10-3 with TRBJ2-7, with TRBD1 matching 9 bases. CDR1 is ENHRY, CDR2 SYGVKD, per germline. This CDR3 contains 13 residues. The junction had 11 bases not matched to a gene; V was cut back by 11 bases and J by 6 bases. DNA for the CDR3: TGTGCCTCTTCCGGGACAGGGAGCTCCGAGCAGTACTTC. The encoded protein is CASSGTGSSEQYF.

J is TRBJ1-1 and V is TRBV5-8; D call uncertain. The CDR3 length is 13 residues. V lost 0 bases to trimming and J lost 0 bases, with 3 bases between them. Germline V gene lookup returns CDR1 SGHTS and CDR2 YDEGEE. CDR3 sequence: CASSLVVNTEAFF. The CDR3 coding sequence is TGTGCCAGCAGCTTGGTAGTGAACACTGAAGCTTTCTTT.

This chain joins TRBV7-2 and TRBJ2-2; 9 bases agree with TRBD2. This CDR3 region has 16 residues. Losses at the gene ends were 2 bases for V and 3 bases for J; bases not matched to a gene: 4. The germline V gene has CDR1 SGHTA and CDR2 FQGNSA. CDR3 amino acids: CASSLHSGSYTGELFF. CDR3 nucleotides: TGTGCCAGCAGCTTACATAGCGGGAGTTACACCGGGGAGCTGTTTTTT.

This chain uses TRBV7-6 with TRBJ2-5; the D is unclear. This CDR3 has 12 residues. Germline CDR1 reads SGHVS; CDR2 reads FNYEAQ. V lost 5 bases and J lost 7, with 11 bases in between. DNA for the CDR3: TGTGCCAGCAGCCGTCGGGCGAGGACCCAGTACTTC. Residues: CASSRRARTQYF.

The chain is built from TRBV21-1 and TRBJ2-5; the table's D gene call, TRBD1, was not cross checked with the DNA. TRBV21-1 is annotated as a pseudogene. The CDR3 spans 18 residues. The CDR3 protein is CASSKELGDRFRQETQYF. The CDR3 DNA reads as TGTGCCAGCAGCAAAGAGCTGGGGGACAGGTTTCGTCAAGAGACCCAGTACTTC.

This chain joins TRBV2 and TRBJ2-7, with 10 nucleotides matching TRBD1. The germline V gene has CDR1 SNHLY and CDR2 FYNNEI. Trimming cost V 6 bases and J 6 bases; bases outside gene matches: 8. The CDR3 is made up of 14 amino acids. CDR3 protein: CASRSGTGVGEQYF. The CDR3 DNA reads TGTGCCAGCAGGTCCGGGACAGGGGTTGGCGAGCAGTACTTC.

The gene calls are TRBV28 and TRBJ2-1; the match to TRBD1 covers 7 bases. The CDR3 length is 13 residues. Germline V lookup: CDR1 MDHEN, CDR2 SYDVKM. J was trimmed by 7 bases and V by 6 bases; bases with no gene match: 6. This chain's CDR3 is CASRATGMNEQFF. For the CDR3, the DNA is TGTGCCAGCAGGGCGACAGGGATGAATGAGCAGTTCTTC.

The V and J genes are TRBV2 and TRBJ1-1; D call uncertain. The CDR3 is made up of 14 amino acids. V shed 6 bases and J shed 9 bases, with 20 bases lying between them. Germline loops: CDR1 SNHLY, CDR2 FYNNEI. CDR3 nucleotides: TGTGCCAGCAGCTCCGTTGGGCGGCAAGTGAAAGCTTTCTTT. Amino acids: CASSSVGRQVKAFF.

The gene calls are TRBV7-2 and TRBJ1-5; 10 nucleotides agree with TRBD1. Germline values: CDR1 SGHTA, CDR2 FQGNSA. Losses at the gene ends were 5 bases for V and 5 bases for J; bases not matched to a gene: 3. CDR3 length equals 14 residues. CDR3 coding DNA: TGTGCCAGCAGCAAGACAGGGGGCGATCAGCCCCAGCATTTT. The encoded protein is CASSKTGGDQPQHF.

V is TRBV14 and J is TRBJ2-3; a weak D match, TRBD1 (6 bases). The CDR3 spans 13 residues. Germline V gene sequence: CDR1 SGHDN, CDR2 FVKESK. The V gene lost 1 base and the J gene lost 14 bases, with 16 bases spanning the gap. Here the CDR3 reads CASSQVGGLELYF. The DNA for the CDR3 is TGTGCCAGCAGCCAAGTTGGGGGCCTGGAGTTGTATTTT.

In this sample, this clone turned up once. The V call is TRBV7-6, the J call TRBJ2-3; D may be TRBD2 (5 bases). The CDR3 covers 12 residues. V was trimmed by 4 bases and J by 7 bases, leaving 9 bases between them. Germline V gene lookup returns CDR1 SGHVS and CDR2 FNYEAQ. The CDR3: CASSSVTNTQYF. In DNA, the CDR3 is TGTGCCAGCAGCTCCGTGACTAATACGCAGTATTTT.

V usage is TRBV9 and J usage is TRBJ2-2; perhaps TRBD2 as D (5 bases). Germline CDR1 is SGDLS and CDR2 is YYNGEE. The CDR3 length is 14 residues. With 0 bases removed from V and 4 bases from J, the gap between germline ends came to 7 bases. The DNA of the CDR3 is TGTGCCAGCAGCGTAGCTGGGAGCACCGGGGAGCTGTTTTTT. Translated, it gives CASSVAGSTGELFF.

A single count supports this clone. V and J are TRBV7-2 and TRBJ2-4; 13 bases fit TRBD2. The germline V gene encodes CDR1 SGHTA and CDR2 FQGNSA. There are 16 residues in the CDR3. The V gene end was trimmed by 5 bases and the J gene end by 6 bases; junction bases not matched to a gene: 7. The CDR3 DNA is TGTGCCAGCAGCCGTGGACTAGCGGGAGCGGGAAACATTCAGTACTTC. Its translation: CASSRGLAGAGNIQYF.

The chain has TRBV27 and TRBJ2-1; 7 bases map to TRBD2. CDR3 length: 16 residues. From germline, CDR1 is MNHEY and CDR2 SMNVEV (reference sequence). The junction had 9 bases not matched to a gene; V was cut back by 5 bases and J by 2 bases. CDR3 in DNA: TGTGCCAGCAGTGCAACGGGACTATTTCCCTACAATGAGCAGTTCTTC. Translating gives CASSATGLFPYNEQFF.

The V call is TRBV5-1, the J call TRBJ2-1; tentative D call: TRBD1 (6 bases). The CDR3 contains 14 residues. Deletions cut 2 bases from V and 4 bases from J, with 10 bases between. Germline assignment: CDR1 SGHRS and CDR2 YFSETQ. CDR3 DNA: TGCGCCAGCAGCTTCCGGGACAAATACAATGAGCAGTTCTTC. Its protein is CASSFRDKYNEQFF.

J is TRBJ2-6 and V is TRBV18, with TRBD1 matching over 11 bases. J lost 0 bases, V lost 1 base, and 5 bases had no gene match. Germline V gives CDR1 KGHSH, CDR2 LQKENI. CDR3 length: 19 residues. The CDR3 is CASSPRPGTGGSGANVLTF. In DNA form, the CDR3 reads TGTGCCAGCTCACCACGGCCAGGGACAGGGGGCTCTGGGGCCAACGTCCTGACTTTC.

J is TRBJ2-7 and V is TRBV7-2, with TRBD2 as a possible D gene (5 bases). Trimming took 0 bases from V and 1 from J, leaving 10 bases between them. The CDR3 covers 15 residues. CDR1 is SGHTA, CDR2 FQGNSA, per germline. The CDR3 DNA sequence: TGTGCCAGCAGCTTAGCGGCCAGCGGTTCCTACGAGCAGTACTTC. Its protein is CASSLAASGSYEQYF.

The chain uses TRBV18 and TRBJ2-2, with D perhaps TRBD1 (5 bases). The length of the CDR3 is 13 residues. The ends were cut back, 3 bases at V and 7 bases at J, with 9 bases in the middle. Germline V CDR1 and CDR2: KGHSH, LQKENI. DNA for the CDR3: TGTGCCAGCTCACCCTCTCAGGGCGGGGAGCTGTTTTTT. It is translated as CASSPSQGGELFF.